This section outlines one T cell receptor beta chain sequence together with its context. Its specificity is not known. This sample is part of a study of shared clonotypes between healthy human individuals. Study-wide context: With ages of 18 to 49, the donors were a couple of women and three men. Study-level points and caveats: Naive subsets generally had larger estimated richness than memory subsets.

This table comes from immunoSEQ multiplex PCR, and its TCRdb copy is limited to in-frame clones, with some not included. The data hold about 2.4 million clones, with more than 85% observed a single time. This TCR was sampled from a man younger than 35 in good health. Some clones in this sample may be carry-over from other donors' samples. Sequencing was carried out using naive CD4+ T cells from PBMCs. Described subset: CD45RA+ positively selected.

DNA of the CDR3: TGTGCCTCCAGGAGGGGGACCACTGAAGCTTTCTTT. Protein: CASRRGTTEAFF. The rearrangement links TRBV30 to TRBJ1-1, with a tentative D call TRBD1 (6 bases). Trimming left V 7 bases short and J 4 bases short, with 13 bases between. This CDR3 has 12 residues. The V gene's germline CDR1 is GTSNPN and CDR2 SVGIG (reference sequence).